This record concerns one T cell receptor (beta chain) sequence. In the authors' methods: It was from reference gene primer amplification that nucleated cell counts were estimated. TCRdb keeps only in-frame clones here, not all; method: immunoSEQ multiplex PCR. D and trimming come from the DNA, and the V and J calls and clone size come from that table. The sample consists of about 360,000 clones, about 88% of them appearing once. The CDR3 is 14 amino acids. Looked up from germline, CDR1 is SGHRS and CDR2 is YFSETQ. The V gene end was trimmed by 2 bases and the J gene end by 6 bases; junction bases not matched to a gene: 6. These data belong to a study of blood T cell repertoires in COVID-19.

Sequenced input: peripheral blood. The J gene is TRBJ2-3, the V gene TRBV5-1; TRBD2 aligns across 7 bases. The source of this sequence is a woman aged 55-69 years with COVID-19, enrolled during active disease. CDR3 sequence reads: CASSFGLEWDTQYF. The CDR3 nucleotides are TGCGCCAGCAGCTTCGGACTAGAGTGGGATACGCAGTATTTT.